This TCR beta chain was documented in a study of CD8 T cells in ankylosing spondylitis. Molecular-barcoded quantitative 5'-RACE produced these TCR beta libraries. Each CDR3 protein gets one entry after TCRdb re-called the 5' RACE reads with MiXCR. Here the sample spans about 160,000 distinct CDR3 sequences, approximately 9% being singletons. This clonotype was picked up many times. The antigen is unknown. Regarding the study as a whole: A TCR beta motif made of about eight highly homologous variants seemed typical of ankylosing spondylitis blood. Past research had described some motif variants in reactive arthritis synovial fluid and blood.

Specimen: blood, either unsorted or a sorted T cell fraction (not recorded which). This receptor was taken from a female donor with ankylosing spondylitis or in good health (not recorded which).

CDR3 sequence reads: CASSSSGNTDTQYF. In nucleotides, the CDR3 is TGTGCCAGCAGCAGTAGCGGGAACACAGATACGCAGTATTTT. The chain has TRBV7-8 and TRBJ2-3, with 8 bases that match TRBD2. Germline CDR1 reads SGHVS; CDR2 reads FQNEAQ. After removal of 5 bases from V and 2 bases from J, the junction contained 3 bases not matched to a gene. There are 14 residues in the CDR3.